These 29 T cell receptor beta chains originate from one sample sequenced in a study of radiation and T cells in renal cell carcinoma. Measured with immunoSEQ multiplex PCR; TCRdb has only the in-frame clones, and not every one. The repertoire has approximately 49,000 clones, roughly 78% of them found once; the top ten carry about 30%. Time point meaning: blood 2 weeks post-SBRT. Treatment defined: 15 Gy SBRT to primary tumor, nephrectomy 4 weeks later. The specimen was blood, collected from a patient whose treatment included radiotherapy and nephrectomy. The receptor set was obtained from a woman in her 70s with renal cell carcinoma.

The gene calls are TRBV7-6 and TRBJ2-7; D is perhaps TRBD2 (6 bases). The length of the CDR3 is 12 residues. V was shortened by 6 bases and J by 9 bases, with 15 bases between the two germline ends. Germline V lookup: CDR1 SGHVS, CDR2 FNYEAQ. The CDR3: CASRSGTSRQYF. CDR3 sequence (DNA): TGTGCCAGCAGATCCGGGACTTCGAGGCAGTACTTC.

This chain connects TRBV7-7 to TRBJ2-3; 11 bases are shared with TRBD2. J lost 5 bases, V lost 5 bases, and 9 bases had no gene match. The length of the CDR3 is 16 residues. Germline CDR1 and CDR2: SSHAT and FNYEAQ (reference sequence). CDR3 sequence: CASSQGRLAGRDTQYF. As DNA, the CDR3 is TGTGCCAGCAGCCAGGGCCGACTAGCGGGACGAGATACGCAGTATTTT.

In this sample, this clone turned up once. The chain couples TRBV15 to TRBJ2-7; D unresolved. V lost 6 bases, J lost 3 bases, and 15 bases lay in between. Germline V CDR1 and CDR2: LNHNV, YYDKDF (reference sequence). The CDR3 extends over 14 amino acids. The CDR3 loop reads CATSNRFTDYEQYF. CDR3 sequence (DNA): TGTGCCACCAGTAATCGGTTTACGGACTACGAGCAGTACTTC.

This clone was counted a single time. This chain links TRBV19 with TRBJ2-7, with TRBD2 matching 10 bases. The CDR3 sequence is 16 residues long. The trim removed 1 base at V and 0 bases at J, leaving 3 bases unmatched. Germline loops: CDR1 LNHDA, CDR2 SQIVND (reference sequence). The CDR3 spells CASSIGPSGSSYEQYF. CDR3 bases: TGTGCCAGTAGTATAGGTCCTAGCGGGAGCTCCTACGAGCAGTACTTC.

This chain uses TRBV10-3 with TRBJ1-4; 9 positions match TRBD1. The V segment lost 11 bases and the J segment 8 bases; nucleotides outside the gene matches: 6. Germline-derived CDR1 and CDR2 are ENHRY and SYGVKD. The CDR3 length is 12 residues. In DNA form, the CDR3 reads TGTGCCTCGGGACAGGGTGGAGAAAAACTGTTTTTT. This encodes CASGQGGEKLFF.

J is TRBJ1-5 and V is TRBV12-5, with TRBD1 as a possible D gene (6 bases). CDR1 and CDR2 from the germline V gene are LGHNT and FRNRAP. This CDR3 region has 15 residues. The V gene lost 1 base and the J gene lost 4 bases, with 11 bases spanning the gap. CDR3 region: CASGLGGGLNQPQHF. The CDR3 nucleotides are TGTGCTAGTGGTTTGGGTGGGGGGCTGAATCAGCCCCAGCATTTT.

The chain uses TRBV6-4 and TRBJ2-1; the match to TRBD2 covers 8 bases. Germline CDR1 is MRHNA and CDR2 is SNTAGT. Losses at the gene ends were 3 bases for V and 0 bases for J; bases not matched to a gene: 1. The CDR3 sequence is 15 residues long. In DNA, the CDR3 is TGTGCCAGCAGTGAGGGGACTAGCTCCTACAATGAGCAGTTCTTC. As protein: CASSEGTSSYNEQFF.

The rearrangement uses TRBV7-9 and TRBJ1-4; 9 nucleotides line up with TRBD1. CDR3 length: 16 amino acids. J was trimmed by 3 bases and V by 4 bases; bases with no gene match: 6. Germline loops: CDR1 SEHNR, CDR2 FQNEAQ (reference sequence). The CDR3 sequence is CASSWTGVESNEKLFF. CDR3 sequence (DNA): TGTGCCAGCAGCTGGACAGGGGTGGAATCTAATGAAAAACTGTTTTTT.

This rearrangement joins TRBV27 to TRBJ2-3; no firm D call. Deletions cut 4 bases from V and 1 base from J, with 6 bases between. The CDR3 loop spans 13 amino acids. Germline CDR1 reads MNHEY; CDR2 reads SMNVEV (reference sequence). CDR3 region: CASSWAGTDTQYF. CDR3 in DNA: TGTGCCAGCAGTTGGGCAGGCACAGATACGCAGTATTTT.

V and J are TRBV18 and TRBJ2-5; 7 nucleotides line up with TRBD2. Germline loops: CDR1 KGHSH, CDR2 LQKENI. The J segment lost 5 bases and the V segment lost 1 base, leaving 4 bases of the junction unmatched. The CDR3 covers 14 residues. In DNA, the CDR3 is TGTGCCAGCTCACCACGGGAGGGTCGGGAGACCCAGTACTTC. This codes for CASSPREGRETQYF.

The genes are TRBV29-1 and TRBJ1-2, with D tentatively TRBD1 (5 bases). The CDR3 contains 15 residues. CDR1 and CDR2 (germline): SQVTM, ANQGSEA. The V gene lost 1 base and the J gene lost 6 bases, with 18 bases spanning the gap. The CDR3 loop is CSVEGDLGGKDGYTF. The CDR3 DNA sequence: TGCAGCGTTGAAGGGGACCTTGGGGGGAAGGATGGCTACACCTTC.

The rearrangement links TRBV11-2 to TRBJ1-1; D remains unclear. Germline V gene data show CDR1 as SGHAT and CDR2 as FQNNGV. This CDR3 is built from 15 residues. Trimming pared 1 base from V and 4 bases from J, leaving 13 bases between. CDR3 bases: TGTGCCAGCAGCTTAGGGCCGGGATGGGGCACTGAAGCTTTCTTT. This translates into CASSLGPGWGTEAFF.

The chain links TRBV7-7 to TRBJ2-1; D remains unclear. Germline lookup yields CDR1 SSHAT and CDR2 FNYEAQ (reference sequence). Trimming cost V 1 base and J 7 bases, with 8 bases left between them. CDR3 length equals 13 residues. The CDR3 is CASSLDQYNEQFF. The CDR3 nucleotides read TGTGCCAGCAGCTTAGATCAGTATAATGAGCAGTTCTTC. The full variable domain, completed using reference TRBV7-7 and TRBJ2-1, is GAGVSQSPRYKVTKRGQDVTLRCDPISSHATLYWYQQALGQGPEFLTYFNYEAQPDKSGLPSDRFSAERPEGSISTLTIQRTEQRDSAMYRCASSLDQYNEQFFGPGTRLTVL.

This chain's CDR3 is CASTPGRGPGANVLTF. The CDR3 nucleotides are TGCGCCAGCACTCCGGGAAGGGGGCCTGGGGCCAACGTCCTGACTTTC. The chain uses TRBV4-3 and TRBJ2-6; 7 positions agree with TRBD1. In germline, CDR1 is LGHNA, CDR2 YSLEER. The ends lost 7 bases at V and 2 bases at J; junction bases unmatched: 8. This CDR3 region has 16 residues.

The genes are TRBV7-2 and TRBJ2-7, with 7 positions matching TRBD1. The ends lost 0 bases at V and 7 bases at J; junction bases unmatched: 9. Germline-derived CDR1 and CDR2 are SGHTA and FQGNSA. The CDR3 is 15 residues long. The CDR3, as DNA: TGTGCCAGCAGCTTAGCCGGGAACAGGGGTGAGGAGCAGTACTTC. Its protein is CASSLAGNRGEEQYF. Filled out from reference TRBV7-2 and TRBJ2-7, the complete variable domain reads GAGVSQSPSNKVTEKGKDVELRCDPISGHTALYWYRQSLGQGLEFLIYFQGNSAPDKSGLPSDRFSAERTGGSVSTLTIQRTQQEDSAVYLCASSLAGNRGEEQYFGPGTRLTVT.

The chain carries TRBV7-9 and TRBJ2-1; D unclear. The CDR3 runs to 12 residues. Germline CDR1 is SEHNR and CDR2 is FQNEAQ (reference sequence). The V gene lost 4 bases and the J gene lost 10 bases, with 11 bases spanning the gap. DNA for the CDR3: TGTGCCAGCAGCTCTTTGATTGGGGAGCAGTTCTTC. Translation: CASSSLIGEQFF.

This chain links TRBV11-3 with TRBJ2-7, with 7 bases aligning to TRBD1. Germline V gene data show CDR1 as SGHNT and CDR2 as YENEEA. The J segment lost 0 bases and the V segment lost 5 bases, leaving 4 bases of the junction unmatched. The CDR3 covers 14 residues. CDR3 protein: CASSPGTDSYEQYF. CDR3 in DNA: TGTGCCAGCAGCCCTGGGACAGACTCCTACGAGCAGTACTTC.

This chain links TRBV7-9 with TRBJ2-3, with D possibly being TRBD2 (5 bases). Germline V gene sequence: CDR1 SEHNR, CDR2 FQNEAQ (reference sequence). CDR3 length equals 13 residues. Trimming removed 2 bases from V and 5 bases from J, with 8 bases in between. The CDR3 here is CASSLIGIDTQYF. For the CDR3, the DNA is TGTGCCAGCAGCTTAATCGGGATAGATACGCAGTATTTT.

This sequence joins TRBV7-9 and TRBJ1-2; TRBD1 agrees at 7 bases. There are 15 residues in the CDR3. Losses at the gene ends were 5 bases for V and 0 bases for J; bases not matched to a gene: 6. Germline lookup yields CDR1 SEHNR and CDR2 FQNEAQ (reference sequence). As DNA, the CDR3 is TGTGCCAGCAGCCGTGCCGGGACAGCTAACTATGGCTACACCTTC. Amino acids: CASSRAGTANYGYTF.

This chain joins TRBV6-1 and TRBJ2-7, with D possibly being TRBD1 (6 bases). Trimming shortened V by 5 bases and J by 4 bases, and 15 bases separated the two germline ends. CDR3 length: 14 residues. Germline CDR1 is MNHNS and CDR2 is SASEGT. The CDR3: CASSFTGPVYEQYF. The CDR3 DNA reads TGTGCCAGCAGTTTCACAGGGCCCGTATACGAGCAGTACTTC.

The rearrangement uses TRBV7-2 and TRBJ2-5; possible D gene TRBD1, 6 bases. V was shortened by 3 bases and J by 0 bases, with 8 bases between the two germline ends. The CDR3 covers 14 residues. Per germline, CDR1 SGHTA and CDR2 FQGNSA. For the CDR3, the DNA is TGTGCCAGCAGCTTTCAGGGGAACCAAGAGACCCAGTACTTC. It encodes CASSFQGNQETQYF.

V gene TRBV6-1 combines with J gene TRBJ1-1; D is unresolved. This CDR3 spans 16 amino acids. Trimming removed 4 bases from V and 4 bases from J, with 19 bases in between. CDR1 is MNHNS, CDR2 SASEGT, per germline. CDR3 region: CASSGGPPDWSTEAFF. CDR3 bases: TGTGCCAGCAGTGGAGGGCCCCCTGATTGGAGCACTGAAGCTTTCTTT.

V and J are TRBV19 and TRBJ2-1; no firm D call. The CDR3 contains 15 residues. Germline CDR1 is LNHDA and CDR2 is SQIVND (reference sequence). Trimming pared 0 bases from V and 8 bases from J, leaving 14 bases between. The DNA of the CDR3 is TGTGCCAGTAGTATAGAGTCCGCGCCGAGGCATGAGCAGTTCTTC. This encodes CASSIESAPRHEQFF.

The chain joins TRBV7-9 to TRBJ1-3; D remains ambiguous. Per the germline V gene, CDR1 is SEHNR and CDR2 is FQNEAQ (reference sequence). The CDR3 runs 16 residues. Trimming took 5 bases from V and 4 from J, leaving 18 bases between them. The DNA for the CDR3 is TGTGCCAGCAGCCCGCTCGGACCTATTTCCGGAAACACCATATATTTT. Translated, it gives CASSPLGPISGNTIYF.

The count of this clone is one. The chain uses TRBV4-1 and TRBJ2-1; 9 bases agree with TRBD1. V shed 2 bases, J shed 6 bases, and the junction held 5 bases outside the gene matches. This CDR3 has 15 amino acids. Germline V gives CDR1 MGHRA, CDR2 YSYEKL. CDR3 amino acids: CASSQPGQGFNEQFF. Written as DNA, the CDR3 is TGCGCCAGCAGCCAACCGGGACAGGGTTTCAATGAGCAGTTCTTC.

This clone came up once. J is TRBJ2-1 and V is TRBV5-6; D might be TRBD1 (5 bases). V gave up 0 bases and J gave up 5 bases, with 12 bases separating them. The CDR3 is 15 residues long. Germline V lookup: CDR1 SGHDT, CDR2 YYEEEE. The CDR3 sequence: CASSLEQGRNNEQFF. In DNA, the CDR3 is TGTGCCAGCAGCTTGGAGCAGGGAAGGAACAATGAGCAGTTCTTC.

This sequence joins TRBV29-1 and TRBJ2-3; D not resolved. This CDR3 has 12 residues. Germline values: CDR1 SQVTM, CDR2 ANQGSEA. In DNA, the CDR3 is TGCGCCTCGGCGGATGGCACAGATACGCAGTATTTT. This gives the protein CASADGTDTQYF.

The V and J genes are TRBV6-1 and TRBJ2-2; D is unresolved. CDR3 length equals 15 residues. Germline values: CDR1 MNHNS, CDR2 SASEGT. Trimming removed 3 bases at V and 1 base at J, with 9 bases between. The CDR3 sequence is CASSDRPGNTGELFF. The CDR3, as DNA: TGTGCCAGCAGTGATCGCCCGGGGAACACCGGGGAGCTGTTTTTT.

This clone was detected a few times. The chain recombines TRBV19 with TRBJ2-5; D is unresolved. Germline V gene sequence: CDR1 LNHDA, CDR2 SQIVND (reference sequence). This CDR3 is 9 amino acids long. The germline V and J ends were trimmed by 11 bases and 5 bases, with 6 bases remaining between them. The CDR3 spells CAAGETQYF. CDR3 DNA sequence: TGTGCCGCTGGCGAGACCCAGTACTTC.